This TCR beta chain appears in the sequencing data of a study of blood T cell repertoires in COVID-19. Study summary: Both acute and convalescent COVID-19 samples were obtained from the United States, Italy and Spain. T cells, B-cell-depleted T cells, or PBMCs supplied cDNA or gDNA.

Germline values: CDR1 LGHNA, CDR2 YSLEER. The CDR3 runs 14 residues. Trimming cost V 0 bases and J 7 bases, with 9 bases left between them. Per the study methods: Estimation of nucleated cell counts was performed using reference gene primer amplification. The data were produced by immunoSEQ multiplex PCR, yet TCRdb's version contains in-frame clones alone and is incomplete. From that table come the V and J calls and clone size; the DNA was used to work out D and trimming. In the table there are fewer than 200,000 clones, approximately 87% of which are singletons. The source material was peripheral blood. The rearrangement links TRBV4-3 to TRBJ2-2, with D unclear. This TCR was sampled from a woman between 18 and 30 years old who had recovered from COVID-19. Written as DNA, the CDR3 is TGCGCCAGCAGCCAAGATCATGCGGACGGGGAGCTGTTTTTT. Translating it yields CASSQDHADGELFF.